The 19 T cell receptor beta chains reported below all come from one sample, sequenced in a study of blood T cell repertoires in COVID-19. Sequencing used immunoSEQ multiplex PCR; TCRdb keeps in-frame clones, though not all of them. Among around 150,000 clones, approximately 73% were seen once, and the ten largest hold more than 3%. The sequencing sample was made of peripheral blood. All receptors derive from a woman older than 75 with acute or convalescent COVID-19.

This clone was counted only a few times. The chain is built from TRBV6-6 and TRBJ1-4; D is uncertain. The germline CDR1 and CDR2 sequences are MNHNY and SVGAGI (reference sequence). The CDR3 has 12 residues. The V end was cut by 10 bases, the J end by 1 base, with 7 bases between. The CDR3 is CATGRTNEKLFF. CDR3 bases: TGTGCCACGGGTCGAACTAATGAAAAACTGTTTTTT.

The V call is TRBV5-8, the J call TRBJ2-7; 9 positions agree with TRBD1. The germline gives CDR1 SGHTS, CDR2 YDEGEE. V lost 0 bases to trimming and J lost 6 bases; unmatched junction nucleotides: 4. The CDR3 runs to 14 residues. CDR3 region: CASSLGDRVSEQYF. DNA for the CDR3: TGTGCCAGCAGCTTGGGGGACAGGGTATCCGAGCAGTACTTC.

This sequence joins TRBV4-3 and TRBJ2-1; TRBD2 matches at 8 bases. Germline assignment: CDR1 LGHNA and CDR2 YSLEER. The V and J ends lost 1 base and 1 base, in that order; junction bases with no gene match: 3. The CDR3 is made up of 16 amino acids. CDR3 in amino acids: CASSQVGGGSYNEQFF. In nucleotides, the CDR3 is TGCGCCAGCAGCCAAGTAGGCGGGGGGTCCTACAATGAGCAGTTCTTC.

CDR3 amino acids: CASGSQAIMGYGYTF. CDR3 DNA sequence: TGTGCCAGCGGGTCACAGGCTATTATGGGCTATGGCTACACCTTC. This chain connects TRBV6-5 to TRBJ1-2; D is possibly TRBD1 (5 bases). The CDR3 totals 15 residues. V lost 8 bases and J lost 4, with 20 bases in between. From germline, CDR1 is MNHEY and CDR2 SVGAGI.

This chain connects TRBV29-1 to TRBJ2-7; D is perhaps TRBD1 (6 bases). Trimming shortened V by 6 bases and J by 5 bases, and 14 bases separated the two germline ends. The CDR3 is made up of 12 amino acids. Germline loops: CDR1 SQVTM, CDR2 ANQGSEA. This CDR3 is CSVRTAEDEQYF. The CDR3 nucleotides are TGCAGCGTAAGGACAGCCGAGGACGAGCAGTACTTC.

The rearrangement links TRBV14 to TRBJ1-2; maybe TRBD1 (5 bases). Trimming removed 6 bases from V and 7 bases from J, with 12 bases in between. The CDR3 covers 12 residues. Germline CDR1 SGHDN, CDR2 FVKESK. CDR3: CASRISGGGYTF. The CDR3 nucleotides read TGTGCCAGCAGAATATCCGGGGGTGGCTACACCTTC.

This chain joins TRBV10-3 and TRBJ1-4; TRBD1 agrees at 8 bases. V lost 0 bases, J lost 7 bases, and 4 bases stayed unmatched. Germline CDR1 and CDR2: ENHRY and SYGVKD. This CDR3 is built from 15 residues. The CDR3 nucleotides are TGTGCCATCAGTGAGTCGTCAGGGGGCACTGAAAAACTGTTTTTT. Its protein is CAISESSGGTEKLFF.

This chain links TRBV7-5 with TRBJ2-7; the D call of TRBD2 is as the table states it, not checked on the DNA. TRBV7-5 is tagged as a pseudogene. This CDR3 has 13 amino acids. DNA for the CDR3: TGTGCCAGAAGCCCCCCGGTTGTAGGAGTGCAGTACTTC. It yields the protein CARSPPVVGVQYF.

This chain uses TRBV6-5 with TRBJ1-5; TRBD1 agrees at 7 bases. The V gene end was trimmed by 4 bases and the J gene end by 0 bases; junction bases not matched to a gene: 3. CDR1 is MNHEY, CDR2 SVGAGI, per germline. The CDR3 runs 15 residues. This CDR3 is CASSWGQHSNQPQHF. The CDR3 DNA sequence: TGTGCCAGCAGTTGGGGACAGCATAGCAATCAGCCCCAGCATTTT.

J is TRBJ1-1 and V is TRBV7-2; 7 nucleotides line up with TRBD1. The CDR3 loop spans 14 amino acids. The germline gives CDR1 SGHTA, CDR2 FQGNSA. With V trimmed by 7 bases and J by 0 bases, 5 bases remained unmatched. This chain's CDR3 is CASTKGAMNTEAFF. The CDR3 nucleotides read TGTGCCAGCACCAAGGGGGCCATGAACACTGAAGCTTTCTTT. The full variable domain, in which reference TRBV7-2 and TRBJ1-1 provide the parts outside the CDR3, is GAGVSQSPSNKVTEKGKDVELRCDPISGHTALYWYRQSLGQGLEFLIYFQGNSAPDKSGLPSDRFSAERTGGSVSTLTIQRTQQEDSAVYLCASTKGAMNTEAFFGQGTRLTVV.

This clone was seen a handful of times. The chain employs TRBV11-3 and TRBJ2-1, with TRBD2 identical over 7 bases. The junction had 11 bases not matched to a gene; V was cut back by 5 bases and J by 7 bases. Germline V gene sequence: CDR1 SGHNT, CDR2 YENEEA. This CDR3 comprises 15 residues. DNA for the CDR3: TGTGCCAGCAGCCCCCAAGCGGGATGGGGTAATGAGCAGTTCTTC. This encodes CASSPQAGWGNEQFF.

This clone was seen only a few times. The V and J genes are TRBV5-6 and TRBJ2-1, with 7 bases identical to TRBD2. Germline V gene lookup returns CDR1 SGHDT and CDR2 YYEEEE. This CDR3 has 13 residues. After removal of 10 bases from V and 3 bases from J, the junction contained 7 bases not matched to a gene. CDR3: CAWGVAGYNEQFF. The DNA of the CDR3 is TGTGCCTGGGGAGTAGCGGGCTACAATGAGCAGTTCTTC.

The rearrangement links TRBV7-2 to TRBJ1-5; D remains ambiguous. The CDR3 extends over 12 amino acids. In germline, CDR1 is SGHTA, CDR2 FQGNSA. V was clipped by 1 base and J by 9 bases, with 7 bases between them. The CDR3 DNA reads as TGTGCCAGCAGCTTAGATCACGGGCCCCAGCATTTT. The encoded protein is CASSLDHGPQHF.

CDR3 coding DNA: TGTGCCAGCAGTGTCTCGACAGCTACCTACGAGCAGTACTTC. Translated: CASSVSTATYEQYF. The chain has TRBV25-1 and TRBJ2-7; a weak D match, TRBD1 (5 bases). CDR1 and CDR2 from the germline V gene are MGHDK and SYGVNS. The CDR3 is made up of 14 amino acids. The V and J ends lost 4 bases and 2 bases respectively, with 12 bases between them.

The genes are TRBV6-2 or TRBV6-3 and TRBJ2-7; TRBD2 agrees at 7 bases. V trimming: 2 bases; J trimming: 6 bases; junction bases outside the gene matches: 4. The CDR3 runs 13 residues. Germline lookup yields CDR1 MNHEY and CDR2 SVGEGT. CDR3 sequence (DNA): TGTGCCAGCAGTTACAGCGGGGTTCCCGAGCAGTACTTC. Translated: CASSYSGVPEQYF.

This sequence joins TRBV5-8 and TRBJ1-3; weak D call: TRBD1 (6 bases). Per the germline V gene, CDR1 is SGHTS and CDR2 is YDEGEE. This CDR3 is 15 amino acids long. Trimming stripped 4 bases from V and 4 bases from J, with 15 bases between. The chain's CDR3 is CASSRNSGEGNTIYF. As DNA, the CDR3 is TGTGCCAGCAGCCGAAATTCAGGGGAGGGAAACACCATATATTTT.

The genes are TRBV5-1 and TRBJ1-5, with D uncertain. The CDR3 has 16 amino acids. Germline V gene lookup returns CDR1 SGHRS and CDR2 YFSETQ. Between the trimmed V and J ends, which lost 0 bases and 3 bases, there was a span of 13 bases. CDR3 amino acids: CASSLGPVTDNQPQHF. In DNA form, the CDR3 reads TGCGCCAGCAGCTTGGGCCCGGTTACAGACAATCAGCCCCAGCATTTT.

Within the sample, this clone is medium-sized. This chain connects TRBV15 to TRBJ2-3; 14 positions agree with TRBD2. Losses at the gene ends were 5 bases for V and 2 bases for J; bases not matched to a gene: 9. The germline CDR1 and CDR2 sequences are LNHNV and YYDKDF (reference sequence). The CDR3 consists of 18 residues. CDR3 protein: CATSSRTSGGTHTDTQYF. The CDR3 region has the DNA TGTGCCACCAGCTCTAGGACTAGCGGGGGGACCCACACAGATACGCAGTATTTT.

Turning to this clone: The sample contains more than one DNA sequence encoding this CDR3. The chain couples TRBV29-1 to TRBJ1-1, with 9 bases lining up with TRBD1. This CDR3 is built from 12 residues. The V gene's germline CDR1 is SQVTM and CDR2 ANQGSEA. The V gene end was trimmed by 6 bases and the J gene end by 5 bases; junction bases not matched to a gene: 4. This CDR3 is CSVDRGGTEAFF. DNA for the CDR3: TGCAGCGTGGACAGGGGTGGAACTGAAGCTTTCTTT.